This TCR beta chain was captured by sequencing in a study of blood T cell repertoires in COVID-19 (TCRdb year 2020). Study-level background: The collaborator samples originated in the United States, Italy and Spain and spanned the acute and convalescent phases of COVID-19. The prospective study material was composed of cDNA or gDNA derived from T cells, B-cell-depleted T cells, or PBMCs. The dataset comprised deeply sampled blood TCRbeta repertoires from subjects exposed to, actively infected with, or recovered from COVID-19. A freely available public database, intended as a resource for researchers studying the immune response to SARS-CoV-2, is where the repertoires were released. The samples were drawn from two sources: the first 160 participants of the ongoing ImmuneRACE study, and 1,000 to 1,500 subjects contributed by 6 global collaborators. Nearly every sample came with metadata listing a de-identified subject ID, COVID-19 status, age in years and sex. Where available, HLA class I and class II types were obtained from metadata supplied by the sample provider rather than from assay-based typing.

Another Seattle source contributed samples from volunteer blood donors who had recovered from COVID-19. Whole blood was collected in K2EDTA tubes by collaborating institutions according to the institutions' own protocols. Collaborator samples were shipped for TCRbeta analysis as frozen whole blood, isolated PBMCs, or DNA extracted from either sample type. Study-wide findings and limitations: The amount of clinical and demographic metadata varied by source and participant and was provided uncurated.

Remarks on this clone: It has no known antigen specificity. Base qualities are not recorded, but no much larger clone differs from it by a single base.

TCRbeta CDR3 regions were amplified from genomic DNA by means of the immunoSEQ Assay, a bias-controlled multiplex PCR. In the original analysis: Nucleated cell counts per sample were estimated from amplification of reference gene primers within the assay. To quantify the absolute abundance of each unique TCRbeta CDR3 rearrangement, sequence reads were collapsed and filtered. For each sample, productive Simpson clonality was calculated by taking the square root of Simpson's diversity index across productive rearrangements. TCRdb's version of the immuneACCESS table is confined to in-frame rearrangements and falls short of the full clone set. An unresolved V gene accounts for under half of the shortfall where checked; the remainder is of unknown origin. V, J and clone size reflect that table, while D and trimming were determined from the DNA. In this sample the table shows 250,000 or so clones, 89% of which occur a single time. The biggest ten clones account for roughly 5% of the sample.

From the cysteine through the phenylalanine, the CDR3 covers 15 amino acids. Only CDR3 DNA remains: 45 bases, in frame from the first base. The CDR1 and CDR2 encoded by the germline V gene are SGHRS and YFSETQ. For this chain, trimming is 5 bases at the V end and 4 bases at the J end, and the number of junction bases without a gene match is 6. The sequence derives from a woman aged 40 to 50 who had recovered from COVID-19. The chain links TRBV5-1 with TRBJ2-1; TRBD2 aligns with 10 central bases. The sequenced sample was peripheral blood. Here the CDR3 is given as CASRERGGLYNEQFF. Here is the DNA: TGCGCCAGCAGGGAGCGGGGGGGCTTATACAATGAGCAGTTCTTC.